This T cell receptor (beta chain) emerged from a study of blood T cell repertoires in COVID-19. Across the whole study: T cells, B-cell-depleted T cells, or PBMCs supplied cDNA or gDNA.

Here immunoSEQ multiplex PCR was the method, and the copy in TCRdb shows in-frame clones only, minus some. Of roughly 700,000 clones in the sample, around 90% were seen once. Germline V gives CDR1 SGDLS, CDR2 YYNGEE. The CDR3 has 14 amino acids. Deletions cut 0 bases from V and 4 bases from J, with 8 bases between. This clonotype was sampled from a woman aged 18-30 years with acute or convalescent COVID-19. V gene TRBV9 combines with J gene TRBJ2-1; D uncertain. Sequenced input: peripheral blood. The CDR3 DNA reads as TGTGCCAGCAGCGTAGCTGCACTGTACAATGAGCAGTTCTTC. This translates into CASSVAALYNEQFF.